The rows below give T cell receptor beta chains drawn from one sample of a study of shared T cell receptors in the human thymus. The table came from immunoSEQ multiplex PCR; TCRdb's copy has only in-frame clones and leaves some out. The sample holds hundreds of thousands of clones; about 90% are singletons and the top ten take under 0.01%. This same sample was also part of a study on human thymus T cells.

The specimen sequenced was thymocytes. The receptors shown here come from a boy in the first two years of life with a congenital heart defect. Each CDR3 is given with its conserved first and last residue. A D gene is named only where the DNA matches it firmly. The listing skips clone size in some rows; elsewhere it reads once, few, many or a size class.

size,J,V,D,DNA,CDR3
-,TRBJ1-1,TRBV7-8,-,TGTGCCAGCAGCTTAAACAGGGATATGACTGAAGCTTTCTTT,CASSLNRDMTEAFF
-,TRBJ2-7,TRBV2,TRBD2,TGTGCCAGCAGTGAGGGGGAGGGTTGGCGGGAGTCTGGCGAGCAGTACTTC,CASSEGEGWRESGEQYF
-,TRBJ1-1,TRBV27,-,TGTGCCAGCAGTTCCACCGGGGGGAACACTGAAGCTTTCTTT,CASSSTGGNTEAFF
-,TRBJ2-3,TRBV29-1,TRBD2,TGCAGCGTTGAAGGGTCTAAGCGGGGCAGGGTTGAAGATACGCAGTATTTT,CSVEGSKRGRVEDTQYF
few,TRBJ2-7,TRBV7-9,TRBD1,TGTGCCAGCAGCTTGCTTACCGGGACAGGGGTTATCGAGCAGTACTTC,CASSLLTGTGVIEQYF
-,TRBJ2-7,TRBV27,-,TGTGCCAGCAGTAGCAGACACACCTACGAGCAGTACTTC,CASSSRHTYEQYF
once,TRBJ1-5,TRBV28,-,TGTGCCAGCAGTTTGATCGACACGGAACGCAATCAGCCCCAGCATTTT,CASSLIDTERNQPQHF
-,TRBJ1-2,TRBV28,TRBD1,TGTGCCAGCACGACCCGGACAGGGGGACCTATTCATGGCTACACCTTC,CASTTRTGGPIHGYTF
-,TRBJ2-7,TRBV28,TRBD2,TGTGCCAGCAACGAGGAGGGACTAGCGGGAGTGGGGAGCTCCTACGAGCAGTACTTC,CASNEEGLAGVGSSYEQYF
-,TRBJ2-1,TRBV15,-,TGTGCCACCAGCAGAGCGCGGGGCGGCTCCTACAATGAGCAGTTCTTC,CATSRARGGSYNEQFF
-,TRBJ1-2,TRBV5-8,TRBD1,TGTGCCAGCAGCTTACCGGGACAGGGCAATCCTATTAACTATGGCTACACCTTC,CASSLPGQGNPINYGYTF
once,TRBJ2-2,TRBV28,-,TGTGCCAGCAGTTTGTCCCTCCCCGGTCTAGCAAGCGGGGAGCTGTTTTTT,CASSLSLPGLASGELFF
-,TRBJ2-3,TRBV7-3,-,TGTGCCAGCAGCTTAAACTCCACAGATACGCAGTATTTT,CASSLNSTDTQYF
once,TRBJ2-7,TRBV28,-,TGTGCCAGCAGTTTTCGGGTTCCGAAACCCTACGAGCAGTACTTC,CASSFRVPKPYEQYF
-,TRBJ2-1,TRBV4-3,TRBD2,TGCGCCAGCAGCCCCCGGGAGGGTGGGGACTCCAGCTCCTACAATGAGCAGTTCTTC,CASSPREGGDSSSYNEQFF
-,TRBJ2-1,TRBV27,TRBD1,TGTGCCAGCAGTTTAGGACCAGGGGGCACCTACAATGAGCAGTTCTTC,CASSLGPGGTYNEQFF
-,TRBJ2-7,TRBV5-6,TRBD2,TGTGCCAGCAGCCTTGGGACTAGCGGGAGGAGCTCCTACGAGCAGTACTTC,CASSLGTSGRSSYEQYF
-,TRBJ1-2,TRBV19,TRBD1,TGTGCCAGTAGACCGACAGACAGGGATGGCTACACCTTC,CASRPTDRDGYTF
-,TRBJ2-1,TRBV10-1,TRBD2,TGCGCCAGCAGCGCCCGGGGGGATGAGCAGTTCTTC,CASSARGDEQFF
-,TRBJ2-7,TRBV28,-,TGTGCCAGCAGCTCCAACAGGGTTCAATACGAGCAGTACTTC,CASSSNRVQYEQYF
-,TRBJ1-2,TRBV12-2,-,TGTGCAAGTCGCTTAACCCTCGGGGAGGGCCATGGCTACACCTTC,CASRLTLGEGHGYTF
-,TRBJ1-1,TRBV19,TRBD1,TGTGCCAGTAGTAAGAAAGCCGGGACAGCGATGAACACTGAAGCTTTCTTT,CASSKKAGTAMNTEAFF
-,TRBJ2-3,TRBV29-1,TRBD2,TGCAGCGTTGATTGGACTAGCGGGGGAAACACAGATACGCAGTATTTT,CSVDWTSGGNTDTQYF
-,TRBJ2-7,TRBV28,-,TGTGCCAGCATCAAAAGGACGGGAAGCTACGAGCAGTACTTC,CASIKRTGSYEQYF
once,TRBJ2-3,TRBV7-9,TRBD2,TGTGCCAGCAGTACAACTAGCGGGAGAGCAGATACGCAGTATTTT,CASSTTSGRADTQYF
-,TRBJ2-1,TRBV30,-,TGTGCCTGGAGGCCCAGGGTAAAAAGCTCCTACAATGAGCAGTTCTTC,CAWRPRVKSSYNEQFF
-,TRBJ2-7,TRBV7-2,TRBD1,TGTGCCAGCAGCCGGGACAGGGGAGTTTCCGAGCAGTACTTC,CASSRDRGVSEQYF
-,TRBJ2-1,TRBV5-1,-,TGCGCCAGCAGCTTGGGGGGGCTAGCCATCTACAATGAGCAGTTCTTC,CASSLGGLAIYNEQFF
-,TRBJ2-3,TRBV11-3,TRBD2,TGTGCCAGCAGCTTAGCCAATATTGCGGGGGACACAGATACGCAGTATTTT,CASSLANIAGDTDTQYF
-,TRBJ1-2,TRBV10-2,-,TGCGCCAGCAGTGTGGGCAACTATGGCTACACCTTC,CASSVGNYGYTF
-,TRBJ1-2,TRBV6-6,-,TGTGCCAGCAGTTACGGCGGCAGCGGAACCACGGGGGGCTACACCTTC,CASSYGGSGTTGGYTF
-,TRBJ2-2,TRBV9,TRBD1,TGTGCCAGCAGGGCCGGGACAGGGTACACCGGGGAGCTGTTTTTT,CASRAGTGYTGELFF
-,TRBJ1-2,TRBV28,TRBD1,TGTGCCAGCAGGCCTAGGACAGGGCATGGCTACACCTTC,CASRPRTGHGYTF
-,TRBJ1-5,TRBV10-3,TRBD1,TGTGCCATCAACCTGGACAGGGACAATCAGCCCCAGCATTTT,CAINLDRDNQPQHF
-,TRBJ2-3,TRBV5-1,TRBD2,TGCGCCAGCAGCTTAAGGTCGAGCGGGGGGGCCCCAGATACGCAGTATTTT,CASSLRSSGGAPDTQYF
-,TRBJ2-7,TRBV2,TRBD2,TGTGCCAGCAGAGACTTAGCGGGTTATTACGAGCAGTACTTC,CASRDLAGYYEQYF
few,TRBJ1-3,TRBV4-1,TRBD1,TGCGCCAGCAGACTGGGGGGACAGGGGGCTTCTGGAAACACCATATATTTT,CASRLGGQGASGNTIYF